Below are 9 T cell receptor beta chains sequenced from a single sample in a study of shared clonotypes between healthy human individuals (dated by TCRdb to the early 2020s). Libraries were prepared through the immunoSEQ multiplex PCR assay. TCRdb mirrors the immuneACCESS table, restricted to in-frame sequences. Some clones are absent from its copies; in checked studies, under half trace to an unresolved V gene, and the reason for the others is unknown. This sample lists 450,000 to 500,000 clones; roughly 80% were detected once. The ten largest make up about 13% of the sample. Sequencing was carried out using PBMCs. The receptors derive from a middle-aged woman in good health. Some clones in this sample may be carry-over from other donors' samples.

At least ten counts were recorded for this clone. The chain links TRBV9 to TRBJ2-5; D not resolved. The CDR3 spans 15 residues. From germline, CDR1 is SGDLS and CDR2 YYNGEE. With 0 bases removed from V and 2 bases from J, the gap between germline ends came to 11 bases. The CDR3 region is CASSVGGRRQETQYF. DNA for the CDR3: TGTGCCAGCAGCGTAGGCGGTCGCAGGCAAGAGACCCAGTACTTC.

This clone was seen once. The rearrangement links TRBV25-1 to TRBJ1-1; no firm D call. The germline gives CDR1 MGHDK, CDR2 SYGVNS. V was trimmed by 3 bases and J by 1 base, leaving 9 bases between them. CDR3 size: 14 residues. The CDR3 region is CASSESPRNTEAFF. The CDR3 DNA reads TGTGCCAGCAGTGAGTCCCCACGGAACACTGAAGCTTTCTTT.

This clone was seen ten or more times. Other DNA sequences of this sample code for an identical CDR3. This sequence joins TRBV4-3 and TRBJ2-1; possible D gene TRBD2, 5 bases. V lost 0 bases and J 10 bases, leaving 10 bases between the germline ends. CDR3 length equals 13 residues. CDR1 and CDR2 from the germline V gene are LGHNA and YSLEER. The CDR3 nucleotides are TGCGCCAGCAGCCAAGACTGGGGAGTGGAGCAGTTCTTC. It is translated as CASSQDWGVEQFF.

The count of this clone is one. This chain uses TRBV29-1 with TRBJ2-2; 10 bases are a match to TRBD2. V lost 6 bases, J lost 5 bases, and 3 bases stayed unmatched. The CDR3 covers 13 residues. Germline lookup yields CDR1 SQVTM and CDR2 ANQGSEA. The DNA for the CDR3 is TGCAGCGTGAGCGGGAGGGATACCGGGGAGCTGTTTTTT. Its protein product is CSVSGRDTGELFF.

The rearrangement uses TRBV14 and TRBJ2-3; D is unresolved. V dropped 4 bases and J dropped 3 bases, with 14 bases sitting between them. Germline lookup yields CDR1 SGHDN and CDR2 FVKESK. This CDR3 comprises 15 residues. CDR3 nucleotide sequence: TGTGCCAGCAGCCGTCAAGGGCTGGGTACAGATACGCAGTATTTT. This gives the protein CASSRQGLGTDTQYF.

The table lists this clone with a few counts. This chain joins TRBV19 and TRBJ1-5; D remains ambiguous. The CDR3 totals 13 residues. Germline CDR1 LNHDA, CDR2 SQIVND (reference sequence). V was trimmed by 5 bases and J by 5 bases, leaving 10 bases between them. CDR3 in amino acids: CASSSSVDQPQHF. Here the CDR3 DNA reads TGTGCCAGTAGTTCGTCAGTTGATCAGCCCCAGCATTTT. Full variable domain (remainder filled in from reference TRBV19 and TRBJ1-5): DGGITQSPKYLFRKEGQNVTLSCEQNLNHDAMYWYRQDPGQGLRLIYYSQIVNDFQKGDIAEGYSVSREKKESFPLTVTSAQKNPTAFYLCASSSSVDQPQHFGDGTRLSIL.

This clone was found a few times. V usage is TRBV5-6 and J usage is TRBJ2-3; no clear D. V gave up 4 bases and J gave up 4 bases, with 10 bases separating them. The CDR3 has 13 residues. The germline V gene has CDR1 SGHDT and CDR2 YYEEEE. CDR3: CASSTGRADTQYF. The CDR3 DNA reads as TGTGCCAGCAGCACCGGAAGGGCAGATACGCAGTATTTT. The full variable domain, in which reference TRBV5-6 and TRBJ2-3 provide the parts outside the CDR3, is DAGVTQSPTHLIKTRGQQVTLRCSPKSGHDTVSWYQQALGQGPQFIFQYYEEEERQRGNFPDRFSGHQFPNYSSELNVNALLLGDSALYLCASSTGRADTQYFGPGTRLTVL.

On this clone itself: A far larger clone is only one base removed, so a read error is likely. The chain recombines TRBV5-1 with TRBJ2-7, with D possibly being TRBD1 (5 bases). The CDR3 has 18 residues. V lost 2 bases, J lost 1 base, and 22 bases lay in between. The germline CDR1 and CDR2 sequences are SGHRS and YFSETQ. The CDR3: CASSFASGQDAKSYEQYF. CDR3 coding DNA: TGCGCCAGCAGCTTTGCGTCAGGGCAGGATGCCAAGTCCTACGAGCAGTACTTC. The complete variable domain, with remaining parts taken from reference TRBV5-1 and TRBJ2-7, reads KAGVTQTPRYLIKTRGQQVTLSCSPISGHRSVSWYQQTPGQGLQFLFEYFSETQRNKGNFPGRFSGRQFSNSRSEMNVSTLELGDSALYLCASSFASGQDAKSYEQYFGPGTRLTVT.

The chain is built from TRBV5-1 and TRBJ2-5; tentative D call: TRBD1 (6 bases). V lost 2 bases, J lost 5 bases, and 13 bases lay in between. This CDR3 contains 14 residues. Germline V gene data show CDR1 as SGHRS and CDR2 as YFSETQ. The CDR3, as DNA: TGCGCCAGCAGCTTAGGGGCAGGGGAGGAGACCCAGTACTTC. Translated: CASSLGAGEETQYF.